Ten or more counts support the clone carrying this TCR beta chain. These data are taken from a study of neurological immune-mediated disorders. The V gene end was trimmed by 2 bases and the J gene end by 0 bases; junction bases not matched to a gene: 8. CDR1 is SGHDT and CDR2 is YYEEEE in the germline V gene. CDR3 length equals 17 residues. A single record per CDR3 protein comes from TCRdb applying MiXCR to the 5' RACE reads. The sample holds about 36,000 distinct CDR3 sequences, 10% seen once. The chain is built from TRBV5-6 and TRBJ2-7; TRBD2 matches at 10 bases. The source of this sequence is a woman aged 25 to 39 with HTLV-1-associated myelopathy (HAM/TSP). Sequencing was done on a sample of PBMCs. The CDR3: CASSFVAGGTYSYEQYF. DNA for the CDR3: TGTGCCAGCAGCTTCGTAGCGGGGGGCACCTACTCCTACGAGCAGTACTTC.